Reported below is one T cell receptor (beta chain). This clonotype was seen ten or more times. Its antigen is unknown. Per-nucleotide qualities are absent, and no much larger clonotype sits a single base away. This sample is drawn from a study of tumor-infiltrating lymphocytes in oesophageal squamous cell carcinoma listed by TCRdb under 2016. Compared with germline, V lacks 6 bases and J lacks 5 bases; bases without a gene match: 8. The CDR3 covers 15 residues, taking in both the cysteine and the phenylalanine. Only the CDR3 region is kept as DNA, spanning 45 bases read in frame from base 1. CDR1 and CDR2 (MNHNS, SASEGT) derive from the germline V gene. Preparation of the library involved PCR. Sequencing took place on an Illumina HiSeq 2000. Using fastp trimming at Q25 and MiXCR clonotype assembly, TCRdb reanalyzed the public sequencing data and kept in-frame beta chains. For every CDR3 protein sequence, its rows merge into one entry that carries the most common genes and DNA. The table for this sample lists 19,000 or so distinct CDR3 sequences; around 48% of them were counted only once. Clones ranked in the top ten supply around two fifths of the sample.

Sequencing input: normal esophageal tissue next to the tumor. This receptor was obtained from a female donor with esophageal squamous cell carcinoma. The rearranged chain carries TRBV6-1 and TRBJ2-1; 9 bases in the junction line up with TRBD2. The DNA is as follows: TGTGCCAGCAGAGATCCTAGCGGGATTAACAATGAGCAGTTCTTC. This is translated as CASRDPSGINNEQFF.